The rows below give T cell receptor beta chains drawn from one sample of a study of T cells after yellow fever vaccination. A single record per CDR3 protein comes from TCRdb applying MiXCR to the 5' RACE reads. The table includes hundreds of thousands of distinct CDR3 sequences, roughly 14% detected once. This specimen was PBMCs, taken on the day of the yellow fever booster vaccination. Source of these receptors: a man aged 25-40 years who received the YFV17D yellow fever vaccine. CDR3s include the opening cysteine and the closing phenylalanine or tryptophan. A D gene is named only where the DNA matches it firmly. Clone size is given for some rows only: seen once, a few or many times, or a class if the clone is expanded.

length,D,V,J,size,DNA,CDR3
13,-,TRBV5-5,TRBJ1-1,many,TGTGCCAGCAGTCCAGCTGATAACACTGAAGCTTTCTTT,CASSPADNTEAFF
18,-,TRBV6-1,TRBJ2-1,-,TGTGCCAGCAGTGAATGGATTGTGTACGGCCGCTCCTACAATGAGCAGTTCTTC,CASSEWIVYGRSYNEQFF
17,-,TRBV28,TRBJ2-3,-,TGTGCCAGCAGACCAAGACGACTAGAAAAGCCCTCGGTGACACAGTATTTT,CASRPRRLEKPSVTQYF
13,TRBD2,TRBV12-3/TRBV12-4,TRBJ2-7,-,TGTGCCAGCACTCTTAGCGGGGTCTACGAGCAGTACTTC,CASTLSGVYEQYF
17,-,TRBV11-2,TRBJ2-5,few,TGTGCCAGCGGCCCGCGGGGGTCTGTAGGGGGATACGAGACCCAGTACTTC,CASGPRGSVGGYETQYF
12,-,TRBV25-1,TRBJ2-2,few,TGTGCCAGCACCCTGAAGAGCGGGGAGCTGTTTTTT,CASTLKSGELFF
13,-,TRBV6-1,TRBJ2-2,-,TGTGCCAGCCTGGGCAGGGGCAACGGGGAGCTGTTTTTT,CASLGRGNGELFF
15,TRBD1,TRBV5-1,TRBJ2-1,-,TGCGCCAGCAGCTTGGATGGACAGGGGGTTGGTGAGCAGTTCTTC,CASSLDGQGVGEQFF
12,-,TRBV11-3,TRBJ2-1,few,TGTGCCAGCAGCTTTGATCACAATGAGCAGTTCTTC,CASSFDHNEQFF
11,-,TRBV20-1,TRBJ2-5,-,TGCAGTGCTAGCATTACGAGGACCCAGTACTTC,CSASITRTQYF
16,-,TRBV9,TRBJ2-1,-,TGTGCCAGCAGCGTAGCTGGCTCAGATTCATACAATGAGCAGTTCTTC,CASSVAGSDSYNEQFF
14,-,TRBV7-3,TRBJ2-1,-,TGTGCCAGCAGCCTCATAGCGGCTTACAATGAGCAGTTCTTC,CASSLIAAYNEQFF
14,-,TRBV7-9,TRBJ2-3,many,TGTGCCAGCAGCACCCCCACAGGGAGGGATACGCAGTATTTT,CASSTPTGRDTQYF
15,TRBD2,TRBV7-2,TRBJ2-1,-,TGTGCCAGCCGAGGACTAGCGGGAGGGATCAATGAGCAGTTCTTC,CASRGLAGGINEQFF
12,TRBD1,TRBV20-1,TRBJ2-4,few,TGCAGCTCCGGGACAGGGACGGACATTCAGTACTTC,CSSGTGTDIQYF
16,TRBD2,TRBV20-1,TRBJ2-1,-,TGCAGTGCAGCTGGGACTAGCGGGAGGCACTACAATGAGCAGTTCTTC,CSAAGTSGRHYNEQFF
9,-,TRBV20-1,TRBJ2-5,many,TGCAGCGCTGGGGAGACCCAGTACTTC,CSAGETQYF
13,TRBD1,TRBV7-2,TRBJ1-5,few,TGTGCCAGCAGCTGGGACAGGCATCAGCCCCAGCATTTT,CASSWDRHQPQHF
12,-,TRBV7-9,TRBJ2-7,-,TGTGCCAGCAGCTTAGGACGAAGCGAGCAGTACTTC,CASSLGRSEQYF
13,-,TRBV15,TRBJ2-5,-,TGTGCCACCAGCAGAGTCCAGAGGGAGACCCAGTACTTC,CATSRVQRETQYF
12,-,TRBV10-3,TRBJ2-3,-,TGTGCCATCAGTCGAAACTCAGATACGCAGTATTTT,CAISRNSDTQYF
16,-,TRBV19,TRBJ1-5,few,TGTGCCAGTAGGACGGTTGTTGGGAATGGCAATCAGCCCCAGCATTTT,CASRTVVGNGNQPQHF
12,TRBD1,TRBV29-1,TRBJ1-1,-,TGCAGCGTAAGCACAGGGGACCTTGAAGCTTTCTTT,CSVSTGDLEAFF
14,-,TRBV7-8,TRBJ2-7,-,TGTGCCAGCAGCCCAGGGTATAGCGGTGGAGAGCAGTACTTC,CASSPGYSGGEQYF
16,TRBD2,TRBV3-1,TRBJ2-1,-,TGTGCCAGCAGCCGGCTTATAGCGGGAGGGTACAATGAGCAGTTCTTC,CASSRLIAGGYNEQFF
14,TRBD1,TRBV5-1,TRBJ1-1,-,TGCGCCAGCAGCTTTAACAGGGGGGACAGTGAAGCTTTCTTT,CASSFNRGDSEAFF
14,-,TRBV4-3,TRBJ1-1,-,TGCGCCAGCAGCCAAGACAGGGTCCGATCTGAAGCTTTCTTT,CASSQDRVRSEAFF
12,-,TRBV2,TRBJ1-2,few,TGTGCCAAACGGACAGAAAACTATGGCTACACCTTC,CAKRTENYGYTF
14,-,TRBV6-1,TRBJ1-1,few,TGTGCCAGCAACCCAATAGCCCCTAACACTGAAGCTTTCTTT,CASNPIAPNTEAFF
16,TRBD2,TRBV10-3,TRBJ2-7,many,TGTGCCATCAGTGAGGATGGCGGGAGGGCCCGCTACGAGCAGTACTTC,CAISEDGGRARYEQYF
17,-,TRBV6-2/TRBV6-3,TRBJ2-1,-,TGTGCCAGCAGAACTCTCAGCGGTCTGTACTCCTACAATGAGCAGTTCTTC,CASRTLSGLYSYNEQFF
13,TRBD1,TRBV20-1,TRBJ2-5,-,TGCAGTGCTATCCGGACAGGGAAAGAGACCCAGTACTTC,CSAIRTGKETQYF
15,-,TRBV6-2/TRBV6-3,TRBJ1-5,few,TGTGCCAGCAGCCTGAGGGGGGGAGCAGTTCAGCCCCAGCATTTT,CASSLRGGAVQPQHF
12,TRBD1,TRBV20-1,TRBJ2-7,few,TGCAGTGCACTTGGACAGGGGACCGAGCAGTACTTC,CSALGQGTEQYF
17,TRBD1,TRBV10-3,TRBJ1-4,-,TGTGCCATCTGTTTCATACCAGGACAGGGAAATAATGAAAAACTGTTTTTT,CAICFIPGQGNNEKLFF
14,TRBD1,TRBV12-3/TRBV12-4,TRBJ2-3,-,TGTGCCAGCAGCTTACAGGGGCCCACAGATACGCAGTATTTT,CASSLQGPTDTQYF
12,-,TRBV27,TRBJ2-1,many,TGTGCCAGCAGTTCCGGTTACAATGAGCAGTTCTTC,CASSSGYNEQFF
13,-,TRBV27,TRBJ2-5,-,TGTGCCAGCAGTTCGCTCCTCCAAGAGACCCAGTACTTC,CASSSLLQETQYF
16,TRBD1,TRBV28,TRBJ2-3,few,TGTGCCAGCAGTTGGAACAGGGGTGCTGGGACAGATACGCAGTATTTT,CASSWNRGAGTDTQYF
15,TRBD2,TRBV20-1,TRBJ2-7,once,TGCAGTGCTAGAAAACTAGCGGGAGGGCTGCACGAGCAGTACTTC,CSARKLAGGLHEQYF
11,-,TRBV20-1,TRBJ2-7,-,TGCAGTGCTAGCGGGAGATGGGAGCAGTACTTC,CSASGRWEQYF
15,-,TRBV6-5,TRBJ2-2,-,TGTGCCAGCAGTTACCGTCCGGGCGGGACCGGGGAGCTGTTTTTT,CASSYRPGGTGELFF
14,TRBD2,TRBV30,TRBJ2-1,-,TGTGCCTGTCCGACTAGCGGGAGCGTCAATGAGCAGTTCTTC,CACPTSGSVNEQFF
14,-,TRBV5-5,TRBJ1-4,-,TGTGCCAGCAGCTCGGGACAACTTAATGAAATACTGTTTTTT,CASSSGQLNEILFF
17,TRBD2,TRBV7-7,TRBJ2-7,few,TGTGCCAGCAGCTGGACTAGCGGGCGCTACCGAACCTACGAGCAGTACTTC,CASSWTSGRYRTYEQYF
13,TRBD1,TRBV2,TRBJ2-5,few,TGTGCCAGCATGGACAGGGCCGGGGCGACCCAGTACTTC,CASMDRAGATQYF
15,-,TRBV29-1,TRBJ2-2,-,TGCAGCGTTGATTTAGGGAGTAGTAGCACCGGGGAGCTGTTTTTT,CSVDLGSSSTGELFF
15,TRBD1,TRBV6-5,TRBJ2-7,-,TGTGCCAGCAGTTACAAGTTTGGGACAGGTTACGAGCAGTACTTC,CASSYKFGTGYEQYF
13,-,TRBV20-1,TRBJ2-7,-,TGCAGTGCTAGAGGACCGGGGCGGGGCGAGCAGTACTTC,CSARGPGRGEQYF
16,TRBD2,TRBV12-3/TRBV12-4,TRBJ2-7,many,TGTGCCAGCAGCTTCAGCGGGACTAGCGGGGCAATGGAGCAGTACTTC,CASSFSGTSGAMEQYF
11,-,TRBV20-1,TRBJ2-3,few,TGCAGTCCGCCCCCCACAGATACGCAGTATTTT,CSPPPTDTQYF